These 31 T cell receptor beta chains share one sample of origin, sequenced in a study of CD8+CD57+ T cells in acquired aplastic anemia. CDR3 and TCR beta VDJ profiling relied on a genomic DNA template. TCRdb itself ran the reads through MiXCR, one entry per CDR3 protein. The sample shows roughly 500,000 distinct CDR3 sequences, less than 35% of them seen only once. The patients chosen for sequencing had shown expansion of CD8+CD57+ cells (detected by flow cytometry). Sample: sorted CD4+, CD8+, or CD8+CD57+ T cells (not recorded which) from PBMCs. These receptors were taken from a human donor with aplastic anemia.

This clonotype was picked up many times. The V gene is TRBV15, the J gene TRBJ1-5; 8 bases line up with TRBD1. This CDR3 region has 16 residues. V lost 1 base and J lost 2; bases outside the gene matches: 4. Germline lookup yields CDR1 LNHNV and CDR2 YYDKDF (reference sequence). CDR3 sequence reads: CATSRAPGQGNQPQHF. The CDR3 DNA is TGTGCCACCAGCAGAGCTCCGGGACAGGGCAATCAGCCCCAGCATTTT.

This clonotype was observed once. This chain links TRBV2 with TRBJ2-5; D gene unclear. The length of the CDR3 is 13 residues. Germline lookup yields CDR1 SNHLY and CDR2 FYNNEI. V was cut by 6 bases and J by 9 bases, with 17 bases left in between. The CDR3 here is CASSLSSNQPQYF. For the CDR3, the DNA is TGTGCCAGCAGCCTTAGTAGCAATCAGCCCCAGTACTTC.

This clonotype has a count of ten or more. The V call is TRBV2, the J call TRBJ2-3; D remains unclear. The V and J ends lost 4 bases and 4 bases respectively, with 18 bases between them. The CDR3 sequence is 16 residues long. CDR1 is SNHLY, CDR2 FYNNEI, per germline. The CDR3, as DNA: TGTGCCAGCAGTGTTTTCGCGGCCCAAGGTCCAGATACGCAGTATTTT. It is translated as CASSVFAAQGPDTQYF.

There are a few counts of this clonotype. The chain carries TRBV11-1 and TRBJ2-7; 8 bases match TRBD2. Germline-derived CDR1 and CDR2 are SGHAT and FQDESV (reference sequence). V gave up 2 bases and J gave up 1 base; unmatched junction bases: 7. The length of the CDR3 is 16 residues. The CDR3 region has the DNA TGTGCCAGCAGCTTACGTGGGCTAGCGGGTTCCTACGAGCAGTACTTC. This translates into CASSLRGLAGSYEQYF.

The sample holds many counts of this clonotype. The CDR3 nucleotides are TGTGCCATCAGTGAGGGGGACGGAAACACTGAAGCTTTCTTT. It yields the protein CAISEGDGNTEAFF. The V and J genes are TRBV10-3 and TRBJ1-1; weak D call: TRBD1 (5 bases). Germline V gene data show CDR1 as ENHRY and CDR2 as SYGVKD. The CDR3 is 14 amino acids. Trimming stripped 2 bases from V and 2 bases from J, with 9 bases between.

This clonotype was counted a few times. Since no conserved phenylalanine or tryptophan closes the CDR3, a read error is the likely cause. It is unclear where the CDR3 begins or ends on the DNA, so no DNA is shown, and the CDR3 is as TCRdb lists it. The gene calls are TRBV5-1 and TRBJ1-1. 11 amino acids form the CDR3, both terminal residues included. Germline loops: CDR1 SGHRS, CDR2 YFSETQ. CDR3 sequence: CASTSTTNPRR.

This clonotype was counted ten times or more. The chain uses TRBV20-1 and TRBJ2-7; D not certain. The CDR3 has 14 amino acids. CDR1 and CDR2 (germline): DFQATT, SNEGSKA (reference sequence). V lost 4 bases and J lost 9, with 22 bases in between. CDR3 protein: CSAMRTSQPPRQYF. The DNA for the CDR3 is TGCAGTGCTATGAGGACGTCCCAACCCCCGCGGCAGTACTTC.

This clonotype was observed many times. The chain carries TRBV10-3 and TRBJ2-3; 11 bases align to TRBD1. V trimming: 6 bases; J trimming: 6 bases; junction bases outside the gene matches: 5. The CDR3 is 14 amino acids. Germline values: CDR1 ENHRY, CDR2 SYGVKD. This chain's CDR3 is CAIRDRGLEDTQYF. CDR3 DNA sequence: TGTGCCATCAGGGACAGGGGGCTTGAGGATACGCAGTATTTT.

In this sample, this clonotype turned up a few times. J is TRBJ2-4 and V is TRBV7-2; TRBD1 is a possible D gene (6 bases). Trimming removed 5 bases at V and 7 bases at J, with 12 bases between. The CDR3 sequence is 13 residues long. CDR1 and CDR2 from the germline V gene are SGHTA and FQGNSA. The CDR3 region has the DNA TGTGCCAGCAGCCCCGGGCAGGGGAACATTCAGTACTTC. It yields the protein CASSPGQGNIQYF.

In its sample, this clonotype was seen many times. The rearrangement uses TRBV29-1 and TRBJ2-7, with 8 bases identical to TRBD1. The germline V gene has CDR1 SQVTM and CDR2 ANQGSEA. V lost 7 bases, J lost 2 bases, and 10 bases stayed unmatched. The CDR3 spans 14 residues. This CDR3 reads CSGMTGVTPYEQYF. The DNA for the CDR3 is TGCAGCGGCATGACAGGGGTCACGCCCTACGAGCAGTACTTC.

The CDR3 DNA reads TGCAGTGCTGCCCCAAATAGCTGGCCAGGCCCAGATACGCAGTATTTT. It codes for CSAAPNSWPGPDTQYF. The chain recombines TRBV20-1 with TRBJ2-3; D remains ambiguous. Trimming took off 5 bases at V and 4 bases at J, with 22 bases between the two ends. This CDR3 contains 16 residues. In germline, CDR1 is DFQATT, CDR2 SNEGSKA (reference sequence).

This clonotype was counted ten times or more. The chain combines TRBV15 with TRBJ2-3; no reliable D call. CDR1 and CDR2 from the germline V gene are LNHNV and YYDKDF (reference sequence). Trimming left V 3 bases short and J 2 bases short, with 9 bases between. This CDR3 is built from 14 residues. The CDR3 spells CATSRMGTTDTQYF. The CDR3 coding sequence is TGTGCCACCAGCAGGATGGGTACCACAGATACGCAGTATTTT.

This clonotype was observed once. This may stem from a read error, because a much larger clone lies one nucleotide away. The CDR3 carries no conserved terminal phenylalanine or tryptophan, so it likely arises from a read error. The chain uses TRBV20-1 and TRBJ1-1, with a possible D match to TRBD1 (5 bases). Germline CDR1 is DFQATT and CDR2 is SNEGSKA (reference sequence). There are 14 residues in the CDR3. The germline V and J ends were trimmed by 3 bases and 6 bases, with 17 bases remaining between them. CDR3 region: CSASSGVEFAEAFS. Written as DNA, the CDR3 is TGCAGTGCTAGTTCGGGGGTTGAGTTCGCTGAAGCTTTCTCT.

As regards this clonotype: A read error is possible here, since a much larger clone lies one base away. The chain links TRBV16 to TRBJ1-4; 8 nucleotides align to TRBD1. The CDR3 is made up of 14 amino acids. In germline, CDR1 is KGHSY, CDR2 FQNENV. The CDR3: CASRGQATNEKRFF. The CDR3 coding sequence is TGTGCCAGCAGGGGACAGGCAACTAATGAAAAACGGTTTTTT.

The CDR3 DNA reads as TGTGCCAGCAGTGACCAGGGGGCGGGTGAGCAGTACTTC. This translates into CASSDQGAGEQYF. The rearrangement links TRBV2 to TRBJ2-7; 8 bases match TRBD1. Germline CDR1 and CDR2: SNHLY and FYNNEI. This CDR3 contains 13 residues. J was trimmed by 7 bases and V by 3 bases; bases with no gene match: 5. Filled out from reference TRBV2 and TRBJ2-7, the complete variable domain reads EPEVTQTPSHQVTQMGQEVILRCVPISNHLYFYWYRQILGQKVEFLVSFYNNEISEKSEIFDDQFSVERPDGSNFTLKIRSTKLEDSAMYFCASSDQGAGEQYFGPGTRLTVT.

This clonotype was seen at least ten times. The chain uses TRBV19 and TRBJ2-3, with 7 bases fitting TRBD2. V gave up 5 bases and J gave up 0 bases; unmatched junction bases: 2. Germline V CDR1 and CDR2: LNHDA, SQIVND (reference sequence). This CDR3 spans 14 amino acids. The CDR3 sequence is CASSAAGSTDTQYF. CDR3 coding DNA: TGTGCCAGTAGTGCAGCGGGAAGCACAGATACGCAGTATTTT. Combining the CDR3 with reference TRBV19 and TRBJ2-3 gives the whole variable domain DGGITQSPKYLFRKEGQNVTLSCEQNLNHDAMYWYRQDPGQGLRLIYYSQIVNDFQKGDIAEGYSVSREKKESFPLTVTSAQKNPTAFYLCASSAAGSTDTQYFGPGTRLTVL.

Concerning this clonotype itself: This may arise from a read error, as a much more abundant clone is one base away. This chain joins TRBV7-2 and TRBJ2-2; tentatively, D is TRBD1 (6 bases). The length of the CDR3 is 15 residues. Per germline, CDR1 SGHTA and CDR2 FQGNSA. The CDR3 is CARSSQGEATGELFF. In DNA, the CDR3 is TGTGCCCGCAGCTCACAGGGTGAGGCCACCGGGGAGCTGTTTTTT.

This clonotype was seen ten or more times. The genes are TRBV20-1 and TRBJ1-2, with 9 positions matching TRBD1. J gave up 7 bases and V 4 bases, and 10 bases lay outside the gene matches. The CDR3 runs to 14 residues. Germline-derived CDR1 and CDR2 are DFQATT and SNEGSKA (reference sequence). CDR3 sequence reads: CSAKWTGEYSGYTF. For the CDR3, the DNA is TGCAGTGCTAAGTGGACAGGGGAATATTCTGGCTACACCTTC.

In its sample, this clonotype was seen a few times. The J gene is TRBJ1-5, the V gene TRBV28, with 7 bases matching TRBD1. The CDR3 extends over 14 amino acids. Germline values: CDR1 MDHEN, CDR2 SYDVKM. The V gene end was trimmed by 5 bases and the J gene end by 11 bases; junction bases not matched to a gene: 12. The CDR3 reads CASSPPGTALAQHF. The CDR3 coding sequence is TGTGCCAGCAGTCCTCCAGGGACAGCCTTGGCCCAGCATTTT. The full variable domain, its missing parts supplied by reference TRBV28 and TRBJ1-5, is DVKVTQSSRYLVKRTGEKVFLECVQDMDHENMFWYRQDPGLGLRLIYFSYDVKMKEKGDIPEGYSVSREKKERFSLILESASTNQTSMYLCASSPPGTALAQHFGDGTRLSIL.

CDR3 sequence: CASSPRVAGNTIYF. In nucleotides, the CDR3 is TGTGCCAGCAGCCCTAGGGTAGCTGGAAACACCATATATTTT. The chain carries TRBV9 and TRBJ1-3; D not certain. This CDR3 has 14 residues. Germline loops: CDR1 SGDLS, CDR2 YYNGEE. With 4 bases removed from V and 2 bases from J, the gap between germline ends came to 10 bases.

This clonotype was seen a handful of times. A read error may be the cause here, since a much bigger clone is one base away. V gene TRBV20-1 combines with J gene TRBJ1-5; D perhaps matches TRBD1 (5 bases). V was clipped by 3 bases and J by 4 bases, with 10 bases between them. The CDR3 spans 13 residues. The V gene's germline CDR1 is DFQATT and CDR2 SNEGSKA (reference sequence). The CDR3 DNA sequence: TGCAGTGCTAGGTCGTCAGGGAATCAGCCCCAGCATTTT. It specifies CSARSSGNQPQHF.

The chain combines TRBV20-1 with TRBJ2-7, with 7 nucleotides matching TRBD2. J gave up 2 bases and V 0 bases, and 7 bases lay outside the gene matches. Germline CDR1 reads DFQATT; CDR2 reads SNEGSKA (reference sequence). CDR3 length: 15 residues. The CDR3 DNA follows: TGCAGTGCTAGAGATCTAGCGGAGGAACCCTACGAGCAGTACTTC. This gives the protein CSARDLAEEPYEQYF.

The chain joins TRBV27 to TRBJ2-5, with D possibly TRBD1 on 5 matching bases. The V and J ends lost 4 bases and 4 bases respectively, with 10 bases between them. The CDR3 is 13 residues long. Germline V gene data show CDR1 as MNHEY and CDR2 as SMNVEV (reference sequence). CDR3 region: CASSWTYPETQYF. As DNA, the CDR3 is TGTGCCAGCAGTTGGACATACCCAGAGACCCAGTACTTC.

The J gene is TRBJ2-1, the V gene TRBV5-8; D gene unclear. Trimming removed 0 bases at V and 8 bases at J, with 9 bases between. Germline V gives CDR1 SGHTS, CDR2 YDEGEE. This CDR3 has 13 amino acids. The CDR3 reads CASSLGQNDEQFF. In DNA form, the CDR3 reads TGTGCCAGCAGCTTGGGTCAGAACGATGAGCAGTTCTTC.

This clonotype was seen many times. CDR3 DNA: TGTGCCAGCAGCTTAAGGCTTGGGGATGAGCAGTTCTTC. This gives the protein CASSLRLGDEQFF. This rearrangement joins TRBV7-2 to TRBJ2-1, with D uncertain. This CDR3 spans 13 amino acids. V was trimmed by 2 bases and J by 8 bases, leaving 10 bases between them. Germline lookup yields CDR1 SGHTA and CDR2 FQGNSA.

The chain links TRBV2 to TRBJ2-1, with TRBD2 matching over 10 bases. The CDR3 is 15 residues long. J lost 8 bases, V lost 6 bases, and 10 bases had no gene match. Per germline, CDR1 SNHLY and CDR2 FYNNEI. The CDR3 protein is CASSRQGLAIDEQFF. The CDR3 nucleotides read TGTGCCAGCAGCCGCCAGGGACTAGCGATCGATGAGCAGTTCTTC.

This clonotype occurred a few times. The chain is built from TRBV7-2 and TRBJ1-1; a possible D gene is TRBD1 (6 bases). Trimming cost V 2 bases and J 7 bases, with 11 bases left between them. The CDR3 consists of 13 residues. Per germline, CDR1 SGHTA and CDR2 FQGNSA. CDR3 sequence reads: CASSLYQDSEAFF. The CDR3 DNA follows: TGTGCCAGCAGCTTATACCAGGACAGTGAAGCTTTCTTT.

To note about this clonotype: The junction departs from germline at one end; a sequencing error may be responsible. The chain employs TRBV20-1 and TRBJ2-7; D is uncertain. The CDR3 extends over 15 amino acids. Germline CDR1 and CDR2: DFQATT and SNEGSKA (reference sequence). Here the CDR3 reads CSARDFSLNSYERYF. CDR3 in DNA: TGCAGTGCTAGAGACTTTAGCTTAAACTCCTACGAGCGGTACTTC.

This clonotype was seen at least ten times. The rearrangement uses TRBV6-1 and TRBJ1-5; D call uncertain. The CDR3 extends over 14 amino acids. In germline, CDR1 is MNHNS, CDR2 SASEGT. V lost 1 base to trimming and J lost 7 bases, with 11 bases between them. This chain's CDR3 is CASSEGVGAQPQHF. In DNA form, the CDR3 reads TGTGCCAGCAGTGAAGGGGTTGGCGCACAGCCCCAGCATTTT.

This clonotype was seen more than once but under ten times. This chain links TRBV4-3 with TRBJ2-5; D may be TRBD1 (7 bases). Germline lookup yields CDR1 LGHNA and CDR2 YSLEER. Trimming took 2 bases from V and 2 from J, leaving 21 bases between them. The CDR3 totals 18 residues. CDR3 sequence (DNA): TGCGCCAGCAGCCAACGAATGAATTCCGGGGGACAGCAAGAGACCCAGTACTTC. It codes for CASSQRMNSGGQQETQYF.

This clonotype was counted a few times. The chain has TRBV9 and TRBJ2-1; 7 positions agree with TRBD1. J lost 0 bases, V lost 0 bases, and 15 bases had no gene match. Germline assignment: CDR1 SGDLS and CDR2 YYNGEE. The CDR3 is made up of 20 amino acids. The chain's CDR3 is CASSVGTGTAWPSSYNEQFF. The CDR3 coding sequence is TGTGCCAGCAGCGTAGGAACCGGGACAGCATGGCCTAGCTCCTACAATGAGCAGTTCTTC.